Given below is one TCR beta chain in context. Its antigen is not known. This specimen comes from a study of CD8 T cell repertoires and HIV-1 epitope variants. On the study more broadly: Separate wells received one of Twenty-five Gag or Nef variant peptides. IL-2, IL-7 and IL-15 were added on days 3 and 7 of roughly 10-day cultures. Study-level findings and limits: The assay identified only TCR beta chains of antigen-proliferating T cells.

Assay: immunoSEQ multiplex PCR; the TCRdb copy retains only in-frame clones and omits some. The repertoire has 6,000 or so clones, around 62% of them found once; the top ten carry over 35%. The V and J ends lost 2 bases and 10 bases, in that order; junction bases with no gene match: 3. The CDR3 sequence is 13 residues long. Per germline, CDR1 SNHLY and CDR2 FYNNEI. The chain uses TRBV2 and TRBJ1-4, with 8 bases fitting TRBD1. This TCR was sampled from a male donor with HIV. The specimen was cultured CD8+ T cells derived from PBMCs. The chain's CDR3 is CASSEQGAGKLFF. Written as DNA, the CDR3 is TGTGCCAGCAGTGAACAGGGGGCAGGAAAACTGTTTTTT. Supplemented by reference TRBV2 and TRBJ1-4, the full variable domain reads EPEVTQTPSHQVTQMGQEVILRCVPISNHLYFYWYRQILGQKVEFLVSFYNNEISEKSEIFDDQFSVERPDGSNFTLKIRSTKLEDSAMYFCASSEQGAGKLFFGSGTQLSVL.